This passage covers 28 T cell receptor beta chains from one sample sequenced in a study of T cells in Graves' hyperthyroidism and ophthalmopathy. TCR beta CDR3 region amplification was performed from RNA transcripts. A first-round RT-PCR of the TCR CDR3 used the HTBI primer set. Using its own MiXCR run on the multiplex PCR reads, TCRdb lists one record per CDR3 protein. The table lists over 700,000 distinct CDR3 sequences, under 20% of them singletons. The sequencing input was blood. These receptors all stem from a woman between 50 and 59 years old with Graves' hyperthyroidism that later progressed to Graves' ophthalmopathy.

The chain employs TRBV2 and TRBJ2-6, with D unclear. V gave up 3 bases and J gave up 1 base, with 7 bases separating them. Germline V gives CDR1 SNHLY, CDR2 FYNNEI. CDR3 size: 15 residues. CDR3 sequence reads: CASSDKESGANVLTF. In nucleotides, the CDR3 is TGTGCCAGCAGTGACAAGGAGTCTGGGGCCAACGTCCTGACTTTC. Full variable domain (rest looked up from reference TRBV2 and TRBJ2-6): EPEVTQTPSHQVTQMGQEVILRCVPISNHLYFYWYRQILGQKVEFLVSFYNNEISEKSEIFDDQFSVERPDGSNFTLKIRSTKLEDSAMYFCASSDKESGANVLTFGAGSRLTVL.

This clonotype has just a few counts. The CDR3 is CASSVGQGRGNTIYF. CDR3 nucleotides: TGTGCCAGCAGCGTCGGACAGGGAAGAGGAAACACCATATATTTT. The rearrangement joins TRBV9 to TRBJ1-3, with 8 positions matching TRBD1. CDR3 length: 15 amino acids. CDR1 is SGDLS, CDR2 YYNGEE, per germline. Trimming removed 2 bases from V and 4 bases from J; junction bases left unmatched: 5. The complete variable domain, with remaining parts taken from reference TRBV9 and TRBJ1-3, reads DSGVTQTPKHLITATGQRVTLRCSPRSGDLSVYWYQQSLDQGLQFLIQYYNGEERAKGNILERFSAQQFPDLHSELNLSSLELGDSALYFCASSVGQGRGNTIYFGEGSWLTVV.

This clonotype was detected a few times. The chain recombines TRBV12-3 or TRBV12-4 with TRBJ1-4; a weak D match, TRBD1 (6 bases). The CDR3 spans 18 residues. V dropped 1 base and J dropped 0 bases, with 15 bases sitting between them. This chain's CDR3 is CASSLGSTGPSTNEKLFF. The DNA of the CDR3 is TGTGCCAGCAGTTTAGGCTCCACAGGGCCTTCAACTAATGAAAAACTGTTTTTT.

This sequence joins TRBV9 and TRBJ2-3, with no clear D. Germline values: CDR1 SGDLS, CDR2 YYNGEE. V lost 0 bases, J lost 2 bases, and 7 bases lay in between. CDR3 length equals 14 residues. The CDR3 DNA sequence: TGTGCCAGCAGCGTAGTCGGGTACACAGATACGCAGTATTTT. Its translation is CASSVVGYTDTQYF. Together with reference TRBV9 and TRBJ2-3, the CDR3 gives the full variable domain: DSGVTQTPKHLITATGQRVTLRCSPRSGDLSVYWYQQSLDQGLQFLIQYYNGEERAKGNILERFSAQQFPDLHSELNLSSLELGDSALYFCASSVVGYTDTQYFGPGTRLTVL.

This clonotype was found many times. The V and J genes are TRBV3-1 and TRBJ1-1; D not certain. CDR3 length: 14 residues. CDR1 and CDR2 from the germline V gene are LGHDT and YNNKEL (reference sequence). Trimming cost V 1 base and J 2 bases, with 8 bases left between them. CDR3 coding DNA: TGTGCCAGCAGCCAAGGGGTCGTAAACACTGAAGCTTTCTTT. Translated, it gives CASSQGVVNTEAFF.

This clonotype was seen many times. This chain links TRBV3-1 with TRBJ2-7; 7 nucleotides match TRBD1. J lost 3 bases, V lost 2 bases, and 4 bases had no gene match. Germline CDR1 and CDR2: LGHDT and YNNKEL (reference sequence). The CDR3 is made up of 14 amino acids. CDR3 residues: CASSQRGRLYEQYF. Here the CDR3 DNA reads TGTGCCAGCAGCCAAAGGGGGCGTCTCTACGAGCAGTACTTC.

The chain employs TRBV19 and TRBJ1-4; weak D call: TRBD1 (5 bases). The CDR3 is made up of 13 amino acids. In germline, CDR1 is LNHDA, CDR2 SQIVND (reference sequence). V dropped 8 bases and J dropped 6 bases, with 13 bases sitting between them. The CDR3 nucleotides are TGTGCCAGTTTGGGCAGGGCACATGAAAAACTGTTTTTT. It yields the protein CASLGRAHEKLFF.

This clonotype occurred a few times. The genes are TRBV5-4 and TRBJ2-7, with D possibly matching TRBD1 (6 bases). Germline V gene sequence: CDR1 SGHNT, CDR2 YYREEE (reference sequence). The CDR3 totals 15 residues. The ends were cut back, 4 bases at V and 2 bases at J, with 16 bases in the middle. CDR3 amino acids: CASSPTRTATYEQYF. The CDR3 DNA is TGTGCCAGCAGCCCGACGCGGACAGCCACCTACGAGCAGTACTTC.

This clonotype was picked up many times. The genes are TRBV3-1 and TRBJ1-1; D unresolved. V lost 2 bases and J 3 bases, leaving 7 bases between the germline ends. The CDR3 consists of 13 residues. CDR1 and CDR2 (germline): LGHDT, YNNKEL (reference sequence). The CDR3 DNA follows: TGTGCCAGCAGCCAAATTGAACACACTGAAGCTTTCTTT. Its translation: CASSQIEHTEAFF.

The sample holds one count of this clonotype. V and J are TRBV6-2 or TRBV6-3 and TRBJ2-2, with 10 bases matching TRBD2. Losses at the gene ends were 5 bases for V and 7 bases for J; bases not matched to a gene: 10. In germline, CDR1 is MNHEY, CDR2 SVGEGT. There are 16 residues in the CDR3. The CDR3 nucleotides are TGTGCCAGCAGTAACATAGCGGGGGGCGAGATCGGGGAGCTGTTTTTT. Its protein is CASSNIAGGEIGELFF.

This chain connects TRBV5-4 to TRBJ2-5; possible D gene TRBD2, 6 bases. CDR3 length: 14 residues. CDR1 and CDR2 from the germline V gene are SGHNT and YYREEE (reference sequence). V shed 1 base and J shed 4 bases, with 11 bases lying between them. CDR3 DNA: TGTGCCAGCAGCTTGTTGGCGGGAACAGAGACCCAGTACTTC. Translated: CASSLLAGTETQYF.

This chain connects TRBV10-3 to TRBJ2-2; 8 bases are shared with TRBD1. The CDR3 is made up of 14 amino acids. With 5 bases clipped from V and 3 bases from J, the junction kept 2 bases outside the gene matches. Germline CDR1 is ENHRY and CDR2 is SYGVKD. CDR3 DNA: TGTGCCATCAGTAAGACAGGGGACACCGGGGAGCTGTTTTTT. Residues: CAISKTGDTGELFF.

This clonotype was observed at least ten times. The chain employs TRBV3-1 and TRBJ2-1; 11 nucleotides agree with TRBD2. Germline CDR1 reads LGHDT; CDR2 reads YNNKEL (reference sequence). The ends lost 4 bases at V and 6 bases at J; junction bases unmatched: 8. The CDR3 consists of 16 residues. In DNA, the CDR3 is TGTGCCAGCAGCCCTCTTAGCGGGGGGGCAGGCAATGAGCAGTTCTTC. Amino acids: CASSPLSGGAGNEQFF.

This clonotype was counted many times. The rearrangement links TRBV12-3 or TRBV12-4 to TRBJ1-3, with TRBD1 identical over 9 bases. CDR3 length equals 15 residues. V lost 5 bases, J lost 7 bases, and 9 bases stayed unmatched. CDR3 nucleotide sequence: TGTGCCAGCAGTCACCTGGGACAGGGTTTTAACACCATATATTTT. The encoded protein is CASSHLGQGFNTIYF.

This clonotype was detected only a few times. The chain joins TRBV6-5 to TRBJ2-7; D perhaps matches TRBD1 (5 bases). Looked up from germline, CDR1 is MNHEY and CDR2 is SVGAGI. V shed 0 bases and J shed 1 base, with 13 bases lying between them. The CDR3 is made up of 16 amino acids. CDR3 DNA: TGTGCCAGCAGTTACTCGGACACCCACCAATCCTACGAGCAGTACTTC. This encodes CASSYSDTHQSYEQYF.

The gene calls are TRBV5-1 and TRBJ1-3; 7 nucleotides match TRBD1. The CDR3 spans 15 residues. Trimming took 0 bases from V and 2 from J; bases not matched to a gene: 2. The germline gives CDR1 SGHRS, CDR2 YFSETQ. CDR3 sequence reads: CASSLETGTGNTIYF. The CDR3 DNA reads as TGCGCCAGCAGCTTGGAGACAGGGACTGGAAACACCATATATTTT.

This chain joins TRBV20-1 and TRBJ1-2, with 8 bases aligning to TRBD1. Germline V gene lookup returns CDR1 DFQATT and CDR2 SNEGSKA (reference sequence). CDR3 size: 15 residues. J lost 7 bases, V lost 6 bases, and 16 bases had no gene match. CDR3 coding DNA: TGCAGTGCCCAAGACGACCCGGACAGGGACCGTGGCTACACCTTC. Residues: CSAQDDPDRDRGYTF.

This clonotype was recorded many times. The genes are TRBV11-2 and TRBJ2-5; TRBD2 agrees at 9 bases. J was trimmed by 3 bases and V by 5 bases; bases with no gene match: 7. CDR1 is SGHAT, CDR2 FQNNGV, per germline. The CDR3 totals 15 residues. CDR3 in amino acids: CASSQGERGEETQYF. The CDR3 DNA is TGTGCCAGCAGCCAGGGGGAGCGGGGGGAAGAGACCCAGTACTTC.

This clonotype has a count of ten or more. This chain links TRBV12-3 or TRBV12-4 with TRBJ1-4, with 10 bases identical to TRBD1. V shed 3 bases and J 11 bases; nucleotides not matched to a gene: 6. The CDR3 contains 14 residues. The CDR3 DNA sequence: TGTGCCAGCAGTTTCGGGACAGGGGCTGAGAAACTGTTTTTT. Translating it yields CASSFGTGAEKLFF.

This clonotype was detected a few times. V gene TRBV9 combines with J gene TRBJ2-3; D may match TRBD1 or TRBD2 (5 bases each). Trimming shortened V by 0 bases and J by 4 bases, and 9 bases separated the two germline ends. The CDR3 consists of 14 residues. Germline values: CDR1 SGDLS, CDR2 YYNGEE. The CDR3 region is CASSVVGEPDTQYF. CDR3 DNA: TGTGCCAGCAGCGTAGTGGGGGAGCCAGATACGCAGTATTTT.

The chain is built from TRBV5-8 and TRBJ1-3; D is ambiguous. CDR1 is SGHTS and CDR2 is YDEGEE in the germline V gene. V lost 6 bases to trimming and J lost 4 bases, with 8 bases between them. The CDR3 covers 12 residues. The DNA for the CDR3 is TGTGCCAGCAAGGGCTCCGGAAACACCATATATTTT. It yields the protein CASKGSGNTIYF.

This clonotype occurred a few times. The CDR3 sequence: CATSRDRVSGEYSYNEQFF. The CDR3, as DNA: TGTGCCACCAGCAGAGATAGAGTTTCAGGGGAATATTCCTACAATGAGCAGTTCTTC. V and J are TRBV15 and TRBJ2-1, with D possibly being TRBD1 (6 bases). The CDR3 sequence is 19 residues long. CDR1 and CDR2 from the germline V gene are LNHNV and YYDKDF (reference sequence). Trimming cost V 0 bases and J 1 base, with 19 bases left between them.

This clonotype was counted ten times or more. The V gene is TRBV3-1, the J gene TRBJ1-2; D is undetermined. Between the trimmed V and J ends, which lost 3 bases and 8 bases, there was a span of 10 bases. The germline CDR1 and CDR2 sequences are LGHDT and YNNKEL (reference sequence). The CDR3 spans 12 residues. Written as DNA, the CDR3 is TGTGCCAGCAGCCATTTGAGGGAAGGCTACACCTTC. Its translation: CASSHLREGYTF.

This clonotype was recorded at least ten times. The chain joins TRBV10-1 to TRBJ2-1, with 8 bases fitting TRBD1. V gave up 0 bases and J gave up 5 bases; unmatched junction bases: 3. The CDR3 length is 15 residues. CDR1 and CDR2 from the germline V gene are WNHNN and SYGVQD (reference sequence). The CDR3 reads CASSESDRANNEQFF. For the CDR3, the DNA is TGCGCCAGCAGTGAGTCGGACAGGGCGAACAATGAGCAGTTCTTC.

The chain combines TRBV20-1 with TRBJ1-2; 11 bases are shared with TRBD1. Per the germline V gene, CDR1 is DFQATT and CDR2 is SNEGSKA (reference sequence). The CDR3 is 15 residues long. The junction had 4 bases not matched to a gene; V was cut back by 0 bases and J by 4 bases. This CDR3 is CSARDGQGAVYGYTF. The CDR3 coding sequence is TGCAGTGCTAGAGACGGACAGGGGGCGGTCTATGGCTACACCTTC.

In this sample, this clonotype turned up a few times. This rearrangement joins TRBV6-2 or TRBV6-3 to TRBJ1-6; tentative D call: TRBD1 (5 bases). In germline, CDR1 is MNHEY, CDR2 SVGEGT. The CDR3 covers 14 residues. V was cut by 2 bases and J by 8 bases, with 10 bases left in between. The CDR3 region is CASSYTGTDSPLHF. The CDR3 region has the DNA TGTGCCAGCAGTTACACAGGCACGGATTCACCCCTCCACTTT.

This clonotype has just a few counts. The CDR3 loop reads CAWSPGAIKETQYF. The CDR3 DNA follows: TGTGCCTGGAGCCCCGGGGCCATAAAAGAGACCCAGTACTTC. The chain has TRBV30 and TRBJ2-5; D tentatively fits TRBD1 or TRBD2 (5 bases each). The CDR3 has 14 amino acids. Germline lookup yields CDR1 GTSNPN and CDR2 SVGIG (reference sequence). Trimming removed 3 bases from V and 3 bases from J, with 14 bases in between.

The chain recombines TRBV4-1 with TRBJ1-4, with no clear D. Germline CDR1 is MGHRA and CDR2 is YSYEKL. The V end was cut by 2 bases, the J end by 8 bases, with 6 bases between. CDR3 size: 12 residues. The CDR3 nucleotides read TGCGCCAGCAGCCAAAGGGTCGAAAAACTGTTTTTT. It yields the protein CASSQRVEKLFF.